This T cell receptor beta chain was obtained from a study of shared clonotypes between healthy human individuals. About the study: Aged between 18 and 49, the donors were a couple of women and three men.

The protocol was immunoSEQ multiplex PCR, while the TCRdb copy is restricted to in-frame clones and leaves out a portion. The sample gives roughly 2 million clones, more than 90% of which show up once; less than 0.15% is in the top ten. Notes on the study in general: Memory subsets had estimated richness that was generally smaller than that of naive subsets. Shared clonotypes: approximately 4.5% naive CD4, approximately 3.4% naive CD8, about 2.4% memory CD4, 0.4% to 0.5% memory CD8.

On this clone: Its antigen remains unidentified.

It was into CD45RA+ naive and CD45RA-negative memory subsets that the CD4+ cells were split. The CDR3 contains 14 residues. Germline lookup yields CDR1 MNHNS and CDR2 SASEGT. J lost 7 bases, V lost 6 bases, and 6 bases had no gene match. The rearrangement joins TRBV6-1 to TRBJ1-4, with TRBD1 identical over 9 bases. The sequence was collected from a man aged 18-30 years in good health. Sample: naive CD4+ T cells sorted from blood. Subset given: CD45RA+ positively selected. CDR3 loop: CASRATGGGEKLFF. In nucleotides, the CDR3 is TGTGCCAGCAGGGCAACAGGGGGCGGTGAAAAACTGTTTTTT.